These T cell receptor beta chains were read from a single sample in a study of human T cells and chemical hapten exposure. TCRdb reprocessed the RACE reads with MiXCR, giving one entry per CDR3 protein. The sample gives some 110,000 distinct CDR3 sequences, 30% to 35% of which show up once; roughly 3% is in the top ten. Sequencing was performed on whole blood, taken in connection with sensitization to the hapten diphenylcyclopropenone (DPC). All receptors derive from a man between 40 and 49 years old with alopecia areata. Some clones in this sample may be carry-over from other donors' samples. Both conserved end residues are part of each CDR3. The D gene is left open where the match is weak. Clone size is not always given. Where it is, it says once, few, many or a class for expanded clones.

D gene: -; J gene: TRBJ2-5; V gene: TRBV9; clone size: -; CDR3 protein: CASSVRGSDQETQYF; CDR3 DNA: TGTGCCAGCAGCGTAAGGGGCAGTGATCAAGAGACCCAGTACTTC
D gene: TRBD1; J gene: TRBJ2-3; V gene: TRBV10-3; clone size: -; CDR3 protein: CAITPGQGSDTQYF; CDR3 DNA: TGTGCCATCACCCCGGGACAGGGGTCGGATACGCAGTATTTT
D gene: -; J gene: TRBJ2-3; V gene: TRBV6-6; clone size: few; CDR3 protein: CASSVLDTQYF; CDR3 DNA: TGTGCCAGCAGTGTTCTCGATACGCAGTATTTT
D gene: TRBD1; J gene: TRBJ1-2; V gene: TRBV5-6; clone size: few; CDR3 protein: CASNRDRGLQNYGYTF; CDR3 DNA: TGTGCCAGCAACAGGGACAGGGGGCTTCAAAACTATGGCTACACCTTC
D gene: TRBD2; J gene: TRBJ2-1; V gene: TRBV7-2; clone size: -; CDR3 protein: CASSLLSASGIYNEQFF; CDR3 DNA: TGTGCCAGCAGCTTACTGTCCGCTAGCGGGATTTACAATGAGCAGTTCTTC
D gene: -; J gene: TRBJ1-4; V gene: TRBV18; clone size: -; CDR3 protein: CASSPAVGAINEKLFF; CDR3 DNA: TGTGCCAGCTCACCTGCCGTGGGGGCTATTAATGAAAAACTGTTTTTT
D gene: TRBD1; J gene: TRBJ2-7; V gene: TRBV5-6; clone size: -; CDR3 protein: CASSPRTGEVYF; CDR3 DNA: TGTGCCAGCAGCCCTCGGACAGGCGAGGTGTACTTC
D gene: -; J gene: TRBJ1-5; V gene: TRBV6-6; clone size: few; CDR3 protein: CASSYDRNQPDDQPQHF; CDR3 DNA: TGTGCCAGCAGTTACGACCGAAACCAGCCTGACGATCAGCCCCAGCATTTT
D gene: -; J gene: TRBJ2-1; V gene: TRBV12-3/TRBV12-4; clone size: -; CDR3 protein: CASSLGDTVDEQFF; CDR3 DNA: TGTGCCAGCAGTTTAGGAGATACGGTAGATGAGCAGTTCTTC
D gene: TRBD2; J gene: TRBJ2-1; V gene: TRBV28; clone size: -; CDR3 protein: CASSPGTSGRAF; CDR3 DNA: TGTGCCAGCAGTCCCGGGACTAGCGGGAGGGCGTTC
D gene: -; J gene: TRBJ2-3; V gene: TRBV30; clone size: -; CDR3 protein: CAWRIGGSTDTQYF; CDR3 DNA: TGTGCCTGGAGAATTGGCGGAAGCACAGATACGCAGTATTTT
D gene: -; J gene: TRBJ2-3; V gene: TRBV7-3; clone size: few; CDR3 protein: CASSPHSGSDPLSDTQYF; CDR3 DNA: TGTGCCAGCAGCCCCCATTCCGGGAGCGACCCTCTCTCAGATACGCAGTATTTT
D gene: -; J gene: TRBJ2-3; V gene: TRBV29-1; clone size: few; CDR3 protein: CSGRERSDTQYF; CDR3 DNA: TGCAGCGGGAGGGAGAGGTCAGATACGCAGTATTTT
D gene: -; J gene: TRBJ1-6; V gene: TRBV14; clone size: -; CDR3 protein: CASSQLRDKGDSPLHF; CDR3 DNA: TGTGCCAGCAGCCAATTAAGGGACAAAGGAGATTCACCCCTCCACTTT
D gene: TRBD2; J gene: TRBJ2-4; V gene: TRBV20-1; clone size: -; CDR3 protein: CSARDLVGGGKNIQYF; CDR3 DNA: TGCAGTGCTAGAGATTTAGTGGGGGGGGGAAAAAACATTCAGTACTTC
D gene: -; J gene: TRBJ1-3; V gene: TRBV10-3; clone size: -; CDR3 protein: CAIKDTLAGNTIYF; CDR3 DNA: TGTGCCATCAAGGACACCCTAGCTGGAAACACCATATATTTT
D gene: -; J gene: TRBJ1-2; V gene: TRBV6-2/TRBV6-3; clone size: -; CDR3 protein: CASSSTSNRVLGYTF; CDR3 DNA: TGTGCCAGCAGTTCTACGAGTAACAGGGTTCTTGGCTACACCTTC
D gene: TRBD1; J gene: TRBJ1-1; V gene: TRBV28; clone size: -; CDR3 protein: CASSLLGGTTEAFF; CDR3 DNA: TGTGCCAGCAGTTTACTAGGGGGCACCACTGAAGCTTTCTTT
D gene: TRBD2; J gene: TRBJ2-5; V gene: TRBV5-6; clone size: -; CDR3 protein: CASSLFQRDTETQYF; CDR3 DNA: TGTGCCAGCAGCTTATTCCAGCGGGATACGGAGACCCAGTACTTC
D gene: -; J gene: TRBJ2-1; V gene: TRBV6-2/TRBV6-3; clone size: -; CDR3 protein: CASSREMGVAEQFF; CDR3 DNA: TGTGCCAGCAGCCGGGAGATGGGGGTCGCGGAGCAGTTCTTC
D gene: TRBD1; J gene: TRBJ2-3; V gene: TRBV20-1; clone size: few; CDR3 protein: CSAKKTGGGKDTQYF; CDR3 DNA: TGCAGTGCTAAGAAGACAGGGGGCGGGAAAGATACGCAGTATTTT
D gene: -; J gene: TRBJ2-1; V gene: TRBV28; clone size: -; CDR3 protein: CASSFVAGPTYNEQFF; CDR3 DNA: TGTGCCAGCAGTTTCGTGGCGGGCCCCACCTACAATGAGCAGTTCTTC
D gene: -; J gene: TRBJ2-3; V gene: TRBV6-4; clone size: -; CDR3 protein: CASSPRQNTDTQYF; CDR3 DNA: TGTGCCAGCAGTCCCCGACAGAACACAGATACGCAGTATTTT
D gene: -; J gene: TRBJ1-1; V gene: TRBV4-2; clone size: -; CDR3 protein: CASSQDLVNTEAFF; CDR3 DNA: TGTGCCAGCAGCCAAGATTTGGTGAACACTGAAGCTTTCTTT
D gene: -; J gene: TRBJ2-1; V gene: TRBV6-2/TRBV6-3; clone size: few; CDR3 protein: CASSYTPYSGAYNEQFF; CDR3 DNA: TGTGCCAGCAGTTACACCCCTTATAGCGGAGCCTACAATGAGCAGTTCTTC
D gene: TRBD1; J gene: TRBJ1-4; V gene: TRBV25-1; clone size: -; CDR3 protein: CASSEFALWDSYHEKLFF; CDR3 DNA: TGTGCCAGCAGTGAATTCGCTCTATGGGACAGCTACCATGAAAAACTGTTTTTT
D gene: -; J gene: TRBJ1-1; V gene: TRBV29-1; clone size: few; CDR3 protein: CSVQSPKTDRRTEAFF; CDR3 DNA: TGCAGCGTCCAGAGTCCCAAGACCGACCGGAGGACTGAAGCTTTCTTT
D gene: TRBD2; J gene: TRBJ2-5; V gene: TRBV10-3; clone size: -; CDR3 protein: CAISEGTSGRTQYF; CDR3 DNA: TGTGCCATCAGTGAGGGGACTAGCGGGAGAACCCAGTACTTC
D gene: -; J gene: TRBJ2-5; V gene: TRBV6-6; clone size: -; CDR3 protein: CASSPTGTKETQYF; CDR3 DNA: TGTGCCAGCAGTCCCACCGGGACCAAAGAGACCCAGTACTTC
D gene: TRBD2; J gene: TRBJ2-1; V gene: TRBV10-2; clone size: few; CDR3 protein: CARQREGQGGGNEQFF; CDR3 DNA: TGCGCCAGGCAGCGGGAGGGCCAGGGCGGTGGCAATGAGCAGTTCTTC
D gene: -; J gene: TRBJ1-1; V gene: TRBV30; clone size: few; CDR3 protein: CAWGPTNTEAFF; CDR3 DNA: TGTGCCTGGGGACCTACGAACACTGAAGCTTTCTTT
D gene: -; J gene: TRBJ1-1; V gene: TRBV6-2/TRBV6-3; clone size: few; CDR3 protein: CASSYGDGEAFF; CDR3 DNA: TGTGCCAGCAGTTACGGGGACGGCGAAGCTTTCTTT
D gene: -; J gene: TRBJ2-3; V gene: TRBV14; clone size: -; CDR3 protein: CASSQEIRTRWADTQYF; CDR3 DNA: TGTGCCAGCAGCCAAGAAATACGGACCCGGTGGGCAGATACGCAGTATTTT
D gene: -; J gene: TRBJ1-3; V gene: TRBV3-1; clone size: once; CDR3 protein: CASSQAIFFSGNTIYF; CDR3 DNA: TGTGCCAGCAGCCAAGCGATATTCTTCTCTGGAAACACCATATATTTT
D gene: TRBD1; J gene: TRBJ1-6; V gene: TRBV4-2; clone size: -; CDR3 protein: CASSQDGGQDSPLHF; CDR3 DNA: TGTGCCAGCAGCCAAGATGGCGGACAGGACTCACCCCTCCACTTT
D gene: TRBD2; J gene: TRBJ2-7; V gene: TRBV20-1; clone size: -; CDR3 protein: CSAPPGLATSYEQYF; CDR3 DNA: TGCAGTGCGCCTCCGGGACTAGCGACCTCCTACGAGCAGTACTTC
D gene: TRBD1; J gene: TRBJ1-1; V gene: TRBV6-2/TRBV6-3; clone size: few; CDR3 protein: CASSRIPTGGSTEAFF; CDR3 DNA: TGTGCCAGCAGCAGAATACCTACAGGGGGGAGCACTGAAGCTTTCTTT
D gene: -; J gene: TRBJ2-7; V gene: TRBV6-2/TRBV6-3; clone size: -; CDR3 protein: CASSYSWGYEQYF; CDR3 DNA: TGTGCCAGCAGTTACTCGTGGGGCTACGAGCAGTACTTC
D gene: TRBD1; J gene: TRBJ2-7; V gene: TRBV2; clone size: -; CDR3 protein: CAREKAGTGAAEQYF; CDR3 DNA: TGTGCCAGGGAAAAAGCGGGGACAGGGGCAGCCGAGCAGTACTTC
D gene: TRBD2; J gene: TRBJ2-3; V gene: TRBV20-1; clone size: few; CDR3 protein: CSARRGTSGPDTQYF; CDR3 DNA: TGCAGTGCTAGACGCGGGACTAGTGGTCCAGATACGCAGTATTTT
D gene: -; J gene: TRBJ1-3; V gene: TRBV12-3/TRBV12-4; clone size: -; CDR3 protein: CASSWGAENTIYF; CDR3 DNA: TGTGCCAGCAGTTGGGGGGCCGAGAACACCATATATTTT
D gene: -; J gene: TRBJ2-5; V gene: TRBV28; clone size: -; CDR3 protein: CASSFWGDETQYF; CDR3 DNA: TGTGCCAGCAGTTTTTGGGGGGACGAGACCCAGTACTTC
D gene: TRBD2; J gene: TRBJ2-1; V gene: TRBV6-2/TRBV6-3; clone size: -; CDR3 protein: CASSGLGPSYNEQFF; CDR3 DNA: TGTGCCAGTAGCGGGTTAGGGCCGTCCTACAATGAGCAGTTCTTC
D gene: -; J gene: TRBJ1-1; V gene: TRBV12-3/TRBV12-4; clone size: few; CDR3 protein: CASSLNHGGTEAFF; CDR3 DNA: TGTGCCAGCAGTTTGAACCACGGAGGAACTGAAGCTTTCTTT
D gene: -; J gene: TRBJ2-1; V gene: TRBV5-4; clone size: few; CDR3 protein: CASSYGKRMTGNEQFF; CDR3 DNA: TGTGCCAGCAGCTACGGTAAGCGGATGACCGGGAATGAGCAGTTCTTC
D gene: -; J gene: TRBJ1-1; V gene: TRBV7-2; clone size: few; CDR3 protein: CASSFSRNTEAFF; CDR3 DNA: TGTGCCAGCAGCTTTAGCAGGAACACTGAAGCTTTCTTT
D gene: TRBD1; J gene: TRBJ2-1; V gene: TRBV12-3/TRBV12-4; clone size: -; CDR3 protein: CASSPSGQGYNEQFF; CDR3 DNA: TGTGCCAGCAGTCCCTCCGGACAGGGCTACAATGAGCAGTTCTTC
D gene: -; J gene: TRBJ1-1; V gene: TRBV7-3; clone size: -; CDR3 protein: CASSIQWGTEAFF; CDR3 DNA: TGTGCCAGCAGCATCCAATGGGGCACTGAAGCTTTCTTT
D gene: TRBD2; J gene: TRBJ2-6; V gene: TRBV4-3; clone size: -; CDR3 protein: CASSQDKSSGAGANVLTF; CDR3 DNA: TGCGCCAGCAGCCAAGATAAGTCTAGCGGGGCTGGGGCCAACGTCCTGACTTTC
D gene: -; J gene: TRBJ1-6; V gene: TRBV20-1; clone size: -; CDR3 protein: CSARDRVLSPLHF; CDR3 DNA: TGCAGTGCTAGAGACAGGGTCCTTTCACCCCTCCACTTT
D gene: -; J gene: TRBJ2-6; V gene: TRBV27; clone size: -; CDR3 protein: CASSLKGVGGSALIGANVLTF; CDR3 DNA: TGTGCCAGCAGTTTAAAAGGCGTGGGGGGCAGTGCTTTAATCGGGGCCAACGTCCTGACTTTC
D gene: TRBD1; J gene: TRBJ1-1; V gene: TRBV12-3/TRBV12-4; clone size: -; CDR3 protein: CASNAGGSDTEAFF; CDR3 DNA: TGTGCCAGCAACGCAGGGGGGTCAGACACTGAAGCTTTCTTT
D gene: TRBD2; J gene: TRBJ2-3; V gene: TRBV12-3/TRBV12-4; clone size: few; CDR3 protein: CASRAGPRDTDTQYF; CDR3 DNA: TGTGCCAGCAGAGCGGGACCGAGGGACACAGATACGCAGTATTTT
D gene: -; J gene: TRBJ1-2; V gene: TRBV2; clone size: -; CDR3 protein: CASSDVRQYGYTF; CDR3 DNA: TGTGCCAGCAGTGATGTCAGACAGTATGGCTACACCTTC
D gene: TRBD2; J gene: TRBJ2-1; V gene: TRBV29-1; clone size: few; CDR3 protein: CSVEGSGLAGGDNEQFF; CDR3 DNA: TGCAGCGTTGAAGGGTCCGGACTAGCGGGGGGGGACAATGAGCAGTTCTTC